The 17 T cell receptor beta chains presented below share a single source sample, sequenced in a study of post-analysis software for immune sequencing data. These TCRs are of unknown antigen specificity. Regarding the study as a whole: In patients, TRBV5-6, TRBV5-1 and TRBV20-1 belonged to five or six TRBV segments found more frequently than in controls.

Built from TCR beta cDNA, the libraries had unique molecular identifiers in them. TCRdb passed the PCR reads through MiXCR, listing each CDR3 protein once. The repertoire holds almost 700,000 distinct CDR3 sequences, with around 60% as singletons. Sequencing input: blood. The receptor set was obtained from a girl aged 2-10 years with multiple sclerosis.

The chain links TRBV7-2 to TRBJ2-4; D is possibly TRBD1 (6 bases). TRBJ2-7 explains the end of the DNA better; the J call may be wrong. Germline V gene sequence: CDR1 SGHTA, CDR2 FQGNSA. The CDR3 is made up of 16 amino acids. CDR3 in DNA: TGTGCCAGCAGCAGCCGGGACACACTCTGGGGAAACGAGCAGTACTTC. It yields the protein CASSSRDTLWGNEQYF.

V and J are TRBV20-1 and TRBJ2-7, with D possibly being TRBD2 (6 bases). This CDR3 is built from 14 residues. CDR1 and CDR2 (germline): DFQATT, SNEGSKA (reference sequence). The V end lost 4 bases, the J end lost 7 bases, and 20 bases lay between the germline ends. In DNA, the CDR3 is TGCAGTGCTAACGTGGCGGGAAGGAACAATGAGCAGTACTTC. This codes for CSANVAGRNNEQYF.

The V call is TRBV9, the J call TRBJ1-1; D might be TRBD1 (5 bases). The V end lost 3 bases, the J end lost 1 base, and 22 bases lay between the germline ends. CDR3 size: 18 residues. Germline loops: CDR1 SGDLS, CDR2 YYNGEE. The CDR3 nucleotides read TGTGCCAGCAGCGCCGAACTCGGAGGGTTAGGGGCGAACACTGAAGCTTTCTTT. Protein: CASSAELGGLGANTEAFF.

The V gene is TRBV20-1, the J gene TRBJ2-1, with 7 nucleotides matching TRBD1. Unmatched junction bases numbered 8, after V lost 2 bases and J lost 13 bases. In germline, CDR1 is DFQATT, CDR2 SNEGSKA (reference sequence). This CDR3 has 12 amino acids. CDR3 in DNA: TGCAGTGCTAGACGACAGGGCCAGACCCAGTTCTTC. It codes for CSARRQGQTQFF.

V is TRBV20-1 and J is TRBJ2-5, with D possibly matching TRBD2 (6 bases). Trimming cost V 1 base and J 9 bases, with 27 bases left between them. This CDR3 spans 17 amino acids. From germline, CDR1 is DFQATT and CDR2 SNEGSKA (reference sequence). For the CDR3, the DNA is TGCAGTGCTAGAGGAACCATGGCGGGCAGGGCTCCGGGGGCCCAGTACTTC. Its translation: CSARGTMAGRAPGAQYF.

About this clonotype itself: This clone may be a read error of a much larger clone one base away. This chain's CDR3 is CASSYVGSNYGYTF. In DNA, the CDR3 is TGTGCCAGCAGTTACGTTGGGTCCAACTATGGCTACACCTTC. This chain connects TRBV6-6 to TRBJ1-2, with unresolved D. CDR1 MNHNY and CDR2 SVGAGI come from the germline V gene (reference sequence). Trimming took 2 bases from V and 2 from J, leaving 9 bases between them. CDR3 length equals 14 residues.

The DNA of the CDR3 is TGTGCCAGCAGCCGACGGGACGGGCAAGAGACCCAGTACTTC. The encoded protein is CASSRRDGQETQYF. V usage is TRBV3-1 and J usage is TRBJ2-5; D is tentatively TRBD1 or TRBD2 (5 bases each). In germline, CDR1 is LGHDT, CDR2 YNNKEL (reference sequence). The CDR3 loop spans 14 amino acids. Trimming removed 4 bases from V and 2 bases from J, with 11 bases in between.

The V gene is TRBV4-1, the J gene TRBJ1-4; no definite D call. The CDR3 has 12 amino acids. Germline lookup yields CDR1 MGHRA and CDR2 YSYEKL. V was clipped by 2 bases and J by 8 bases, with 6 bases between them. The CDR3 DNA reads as TGCGCCAGCAGCCAACTCCAGGAAAAACTGTTTTTT. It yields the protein CASSQLQEKLFF.

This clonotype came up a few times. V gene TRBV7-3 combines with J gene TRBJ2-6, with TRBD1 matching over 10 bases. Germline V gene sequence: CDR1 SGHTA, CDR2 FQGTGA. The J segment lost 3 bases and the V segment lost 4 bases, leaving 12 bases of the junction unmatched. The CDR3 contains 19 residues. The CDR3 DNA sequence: TGTGCCAGCAGCTCTAACGCTAGACAGGGGGCAGGTGGGGCCAACGTCCTGACTTTC. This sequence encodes CASSSNARQGAGGANVLTF.

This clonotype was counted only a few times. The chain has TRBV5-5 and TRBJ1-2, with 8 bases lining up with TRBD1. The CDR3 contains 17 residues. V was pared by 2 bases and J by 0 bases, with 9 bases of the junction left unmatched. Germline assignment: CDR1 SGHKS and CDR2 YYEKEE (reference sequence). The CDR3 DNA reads TGTGCCAGCAGCTTTCAGGGACAGGTGCCGGCTAACTATGGCTACACCTTC. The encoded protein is CASSFQGQVPANYGYTF.

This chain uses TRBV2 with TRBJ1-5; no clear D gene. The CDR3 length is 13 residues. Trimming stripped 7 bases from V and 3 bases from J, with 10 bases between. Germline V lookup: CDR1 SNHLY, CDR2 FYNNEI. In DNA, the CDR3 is TGTGCCAGCACTAGGAGGGCCAATCAGCCCCAGCATTTT. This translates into CASTRRANQPQHF.

CDR3 amino acids: CATLSRDREIKFF. Here the CDR3 DNA reads TGTGCCACTCTCAGCCGGGACAGGGAAATCAAGTTCTTC. V is TRBV15 and J is TRBJ2-1; 9 positions agree with TRBD1. Trimming at V came to 9 bases and at J to 14 bases, leaving 14 bases not matched to a gene. This CDR3 region has 13 residues. Germline loops: CDR1 LNHNV, CDR2 YYDKDF (reference sequence).

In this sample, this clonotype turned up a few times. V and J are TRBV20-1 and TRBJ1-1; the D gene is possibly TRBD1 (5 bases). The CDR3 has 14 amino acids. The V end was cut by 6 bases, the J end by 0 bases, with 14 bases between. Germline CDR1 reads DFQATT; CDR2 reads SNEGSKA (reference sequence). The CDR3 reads CSASPGHLNTEAFF. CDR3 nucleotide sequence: TGCAGTGCCAGTCCCGGACACCTGAACACTGAAGCTTTCTTT.

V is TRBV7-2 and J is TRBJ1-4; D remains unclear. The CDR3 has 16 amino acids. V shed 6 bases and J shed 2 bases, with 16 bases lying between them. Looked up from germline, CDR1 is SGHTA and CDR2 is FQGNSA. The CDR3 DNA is TGTGCCAGCAGTTTCGCAGTCGGTGGCACTAATGAAAAACTGTTTTTT. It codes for CASSFAVGGTNEKLFF.

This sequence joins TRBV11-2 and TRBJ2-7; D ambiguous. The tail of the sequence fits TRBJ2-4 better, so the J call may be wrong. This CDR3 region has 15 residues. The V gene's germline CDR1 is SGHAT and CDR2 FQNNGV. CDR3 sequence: CASSLAVEPTDIQYF. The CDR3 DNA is TGTGCCAGCAGCTTAGCGGTCGAGCCGACGGACATTCAGTACTTC.

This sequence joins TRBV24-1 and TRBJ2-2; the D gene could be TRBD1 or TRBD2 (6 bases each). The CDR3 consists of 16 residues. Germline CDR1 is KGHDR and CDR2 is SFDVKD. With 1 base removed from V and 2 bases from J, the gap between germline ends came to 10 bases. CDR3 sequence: CATSDFRGLNTGELFF. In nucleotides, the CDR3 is TGTGCCACCAGTGATTTCAGGGGACTCAACACCGGGGAGCTGTTTTTT.

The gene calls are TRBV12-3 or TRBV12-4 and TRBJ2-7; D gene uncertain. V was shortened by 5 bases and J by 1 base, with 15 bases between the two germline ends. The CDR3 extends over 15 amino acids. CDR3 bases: TGTGCCAGCAGTCCTAGGGTGGTCGTTTCCTACGAGCAGTACTTC. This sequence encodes CASSPRVVVSYEQYF.